This entry lists 18 T cell receptor beta chains sequenced from one sample in a study of T-cell reconstitution after alpha-beta-depleted transplantation in children. Unique molecular identifiers were used in preparing the TCRbeta library. TCRdb recomputed calls from the PCR reads with MiXCR, one row per CDR3 protein. The sample yields 350,000 to 450,000 distinct CDR3 sequences, approximately 12% seen once. This material consisted of PBMCs, taken from the stem cell graft. The receptor source for this set is a human donor who donated a stem cell graft to a child with Fanconi anemia.

The gene calls are TRBV10-3 and TRBJ1-5; TRBD1 matches 8 bases. CDR3 size: 14 residues. Losses at the gene ends were 4 bases for V and 6 bases for J; bases not matched to a gene: 5. Germline CDR1 ENHRY, CDR2 SYGVKD. CDR3 protein: CAISATGGSQPQHF. For the CDR3, the DNA is TGTGCCATCAGTGCAACAGGGGGAAGTCAGCCCCAGCATTTT.

The chain couples TRBV7-2 to TRBJ2-5, with 8 bases aligning to TRBD2. Germline V gene lookup returns CDR1 SGHTA and CDR2 FQGNSA. V lost 2 bases and J lost 5; bases outside the gene matches: 7. CDR3 size: 15 residues. Here the CDR3 reads CASSLSERGYETQYF. The CDR3 DNA follows: TGTGCCAGCAGCTTAAGCGAGCGGGGGTATGAGACCCAGTACTTC.

The table lists this clonotype with many counts. The chain joins TRBV12-3 or TRBV12-4 to TRBJ2-2, with D uncertain. Trimming took off 0 bases at V and 3 bases at J, with 17 bases between the two ends. This CDR3 spans 18 amino acids. CDR3 residues: CASSLADLRQGYTGELFF. The CDR3 DNA reads as TGTGCCAGCAGTTTAGCGGATCTAAGACAAGGGTACACCGGGGAGCTGTTTTTT.

The chain recombines TRBV4-3 with TRBJ2-5; D is unclear. The CDR3 runs to 15 residues. The V end lost 4 bases, the J end lost 5 bases, and 17 bases lay between the germline ends. CDR1 LGHNA and CDR2 YSLEER come from the germline V gene. The CDR3 coding sequence is TGCGCCAGCAGCCGGGGTAGAGATCGTACGGAGACCCAGTACTTC. Protein product: CASSRGRDRTETQYF.

In its sample, this clonotype was seen many times. The chain combines TRBV20-1 with TRBJ2-7, with TRBD2 as a possible D gene (6 bases). The germline V gene has CDR1 DFQATT and CDR2 SNEGSKA (reference sequence). The V and J ends lost 5 bases and 2 bases respectively, with 10 bases between them. The CDR3 has 12 residues. Written as DNA, the CDR3 is TGCAGTGCTCGGCGGGACGCCTACGAGCAGTACTTC. This encodes CSARRDAYEQYF.

This clonotype turned up a few times. CDR3 sequence: CASSSPRNYNEQFF. The CDR3 region has the DNA TGCGCCAGCAGCTCCCCAAGGAATTACAATGAGCAGTTCTTC. V and J are TRBV5-1 and TRBJ2-1; no reliable D call. This CDR3 has 14 residues. Deletions cut 3 bases from V and 4 bases from J, with 11 bases between. Per the germline V gene, CDR1 is SGHRS and CDR2 is YFSETQ. The full variable domain, in which reference TRBV5-1 and TRBJ2-1 provide the parts outside the CDR3, is KAGVTQTPRYLIKTRGQQVTLSCSPISGHRSVSWYQQTPGQGLQFLFEYFSETQRNKGNFPGRFSGRQFSNSRSEMNVSTLELGDSALYLCASSSPRNYNEQFFGPGTRLTVL.

This clonotype was seen more than once but under ten times. J is TRBJ2-5 and V is TRBV29-1, with no clear D. The CDR3 is 12 amino acids. In germline, CDR1 is SQVTM, CDR2 ANQGSEA. The ends were cut back, 6 bases at V and 7 bases at J, with 15 bases in the middle. CDR3 region: CSVKRSRATQYF. CDR3 sequence (DNA): TGCAGCGTCAAACGGTCACGGGCGACCCAGTACTTC. The full variable domain, its missing parts supplied by reference TRBV29-1 and TRBJ2-5, is SAVISQKPSRDICQRGTSLTIQCQVDSQVTMMFWYRQQPGQSLTLIATANQGSEATYESGFVIDKFPISRPNLTFSTLTVSNMSPEDSSIYLCSVKRSRATQYFGPGTRLLVL.

This clonotype was seen at least ten times. V and J are TRBV4-2 and TRBJ2-3; D gene uncertain. The CDR3 consists of 14 residues. Per germline, CDR1 LGHNA and CDR2 YNFKEQ. Trimming stripped 0 bases from V and 1 base from J, with 5 bases between. The CDR3 sequence: CASSQESGTDTQYF. The CDR3 bases are TGTGCCAGCAGCCAAGAGAGTGGCACAGATACGCAGTATTTT.

This clonotype was counted ten times or more. The V call is TRBV12-3 or TRBV12-4, the J call TRBJ2-7; D call uncertain. The CDR3 length is 14 residues. The V end was cut by 3 bases, the J end by 5 bases, with 14 bases between. The CDR3 DNA sequence: TGTGCCAGCAGTTTCAGCAATACTATAGACGAGCAGTACTTC. This sequence encodes CASSFSNTIDEQYF.

This clonotype has only a few counts. The rearrangement joins TRBV2 to TRBJ2-7; TRBD1 aligns across 9 bases. CDR3 length equals 14 residues. V lost 6 bases to trimming and J lost 5 bases; unmatched junction nucleotides: 8. Germline CDR1 SNHLY, CDR2 FYNNEI. CDR3 loop: CASSVWDRVNEQYF. The CDR3, as DNA: TGTGCCAGCAGCGTTTGGGACAGGGTCAACGAGCAGTACTTC.

The rearrangement links TRBV7-9 to TRBJ1-1; 8 bases agree with TRBD1. CDR1 and CDR2 from the germline V gene are SEHNR and FQNEAQ (reference sequence). After removal of 5 bases from V and 4 bases from J, the junction contained 9 bases not matched to a gene. This CDR3 has 15 amino acids. In DNA, the CDR3 is TGTGCCAGCAGCAGCCTAACACAGGGGGTCACTGAAGCTTTCTTT. It is translated as CASSSLTQGVTEAFF.

This clonotype appeared a few times. The rearrangement joins TRBV12-3 or TRBV12-4 to TRBJ2-7, with D perhaps TRBD1 (5 bases). Trimming shortened V by 1 base and J by 11 bases, and 12 bases separated the two germline ends. This CDR3 region has 12 residues. CDR3 DNA: TGTGCCAGCAGTTTAGGGGGCAGCCTCAAGTACTTC. It codes for CASSLGGSLKYF.

This clonotype was observed a handful of times. V and J are TRBV20-1 and TRBJ1-6; D remains unclear. Germline assignment: CDR1 DFQATT and CDR2 SNEGSKA (reference sequence). Trimming stripped 1 base from V and 7 bases from J, with 11 bases between. There are 14 residues in the CDR3. The CDR3, as DNA: TGCAGTGCTAGAGCCGGGCGCGAAAATTCACCCCTCCACTTT. This sequence encodes CSARAGRENSPLHF.

On this clonotype: A read error is likely, as this CDR3 ends without the conserved phenylalanine or tryptophan. This chain links TRBV6-6 with TRBJ1-1, with a tentative D call TRBD1 (5 bases). CDR1 is MNHNY, CDR2 SVGAGI, per germline (reference sequence). The CDR3 covers 13 residues. Trimming shortened V by 8 bases and J by 1 base, and 11 bases separated the two germline ends. In DNA form, the CDR3 reads TGTGCCAGCCATGGTACAGGGAACACTGAAGCTTTCTCT. Translation gives CASHGTGNTEAFS.

This clonotype has ten or more counts. The J gene is TRBJ2-3, the V gene TRBV10-3, with 9 bases aligning to TRBD2. Germline V gives CDR1 ENHRY, CDR2 SYGVKD. The CDR3 length is 14 residues. V shed 6 bases, J shed 6 bases, and the junction held 7 bases outside the gene matches. CDR3 in DNA: TGTGCCATCAGCCCGGGACTAGCCGTGGATACGCAGTATTTT. It is translated as CAISPGLAVDTQYF.

At least ten counts were recorded for this clonotype. At one boundary the junction diverges from the germline segment, which might be a read error. CDR3 sequence reads: CASSPPGANTEAFF. CDR3 nucleotides: TGTGCCAGCTCACCACCAGGGGCGAATACTGAAGCTTTCTTT. The chain links TRBV5-1 to TRBJ1-1; D might be TRBD1 (6 bases). This CDR3 has 14 residues. Germline V CDR1 and CDR2: SGHRS, YFSETQ.

This clonotype was counted a few times. The chain is built from TRBV6-1 and TRBJ2-7; possibly TRBD2 for D (5 bases). The CDR3 covers 13 residues. The V and J ends lost 6 bases and 6 bases respectively, with 15 bases between them. Germline V lookup: CDR1 MNHNS, CDR2 SASEGT. DNA of the CDR3: TGTGCCAGCAGCTCGGGGTGGGTGGCCGAGCAGTACTTC. Protein sequence: CASSSGWVAEQYF.

The rearrangement uses TRBV28 and TRBJ2-5, with 9 bases matching TRBD2. The CDR3 is made up of 15 amino acids. CDR1 is MDHEN, CDR2 SYDVKM, per germline. V lost 3 bases and J lost 3; bases outside the gene matches: 5. CDR3: CASSFPAGGKETQYF. Written as DNA, the CDR3 is TGTGCCAGCAGTTTCCCAGCGGGGGGTAAAGAGACCCAGTACTTC.